The 23 T cell receptor beta chains below were found in one sample sequenced in a study of shared clonotypes between healthy human individuals. Some clones are missing from TCRdb's copy, which holds only in-frame ones; the method was immunoSEQ multiplex PCR. The sample contains some 100,000 clones, around 68% of which appear only once. Sequencing was done on a sample of memory CD8+ T cells sorted from blood. The subset: CD45RO+ cells pooled with CCR7-negative TemRA cells. These receptors were taken from a woman under 40 in good health.

Comment on this clone: The same CDR3 also results from other DNA sequences found in this sample. The chain is built from TRBV9 and TRBJ2-5; tentative D call: TRBD2 (6 bases). The V and J ends lost 0 bases and 2 bases respectively, with 8 bases between them. The CDR3 has 14 amino acids. CDR1 SGDLS and CDR2 YYNGEE come from the germline V gene. CDR3 loop: CASSVGGTQETQYF. The CDR3 DNA is TGTGCCAGCAGCGTAGGAGGGACTCAAGAGACCCAGTACTTC.

Regarding this clone: This sample also contains other DNA sequences that code for the same CDR3. The V and J genes are TRBV5-6 and TRBJ1-5; D gene uncertain. Trimming removed 0 bases from V and 0 bases from J, with 4 bases in between. Germline lookup yields CDR1 SGHDT and CDR2 YYEEEE. This CDR3 region has 14 residues. The DNA for the CDR3 is TGTGCCAGCAGCTTGGACGGTAGCAATCAGCCCCAGCATTTT. Residues: CASSLDGSNQPQHF.

This sequence joins TRBV27 and TRBJ1-1; D uncertain. This CDR3 contains 14 residues. Germline CDR1 reads MNHEY; CDR2 reads SMNVEV (reference sequence). The germline V and J ends were trimmed by 0 bases and 7 bases, with 12 bases remaining between them. The CDR3 nucleotides are TGTGCCAGCAGTTTATCCGGCCCCCTGAGTGAAGCTTTCTTT. As protein: CASSLSGPLSEAFF.

The chain employs TRBV6-1 and TRBJ1-4, with a tentative D call TRBD1 (5 bases). The length of the CDR3 is 16 residues. The germline gives CDR1 MNHNS, CDR2 SASEGT. The V gene lost 0 bases and the J gene lost 4 bases, with 12 bases spanning the gap. In nucleotides, the CDR3 is TGTGCCAGCAGTGAAGCCACGGGACGGTTTAATGAAAAACTGTTTTTT. This gives the protein CASSEATGRFNEKLFF.

This clone is a singleton in its sample. J is TRBJ2-7 and V is TRBV25-1; TRBD2 matches 9 bases. There are 15 residues in the CDR3. The V and J ends lost 3 bases and 4 bases, in that order; junction bases with no gene match: 7. Germline V gene lookup returns CDR1 MGHDK and CDR2 SYGVNS. The chain's CDR3 is CASSDAGGDHYEQYF. In DNA form, the CDR3 reads TGTGCCAGCAGTGATGCGGGGGGGGACCATTACGAGCAGTACTTC.

CDR3 sequence (DNA): TGTGCCAGCAGCGGGGTCGATACGCAGTATTTT. It translates to CASSGVDTQYF. The chain joins TRBV9 to TRBJ2-3; D remains ambiguous. Germline V gives CDR1 SGDLS, CDR2 YYNGEE. Trimming left V 3 bases short and J 6 bases short, with 5 bases between. The length of the CDR3 is 11 residues.

This clone turned up a few times. This sequence joins TRBV4-2 and TRBJ1-3; no firm D call. Germline assignment: CDR1 LGHNA and CDR2 YNFKEQ. V was pared by 0 bases and J by 2 bases, with 11 bases between. The CDR3 has 16 amino acids. The DNA of the CDR3 is TGTGCCAGCAGCCAAGATGAGGGCAGTGCTGGAAACACCATATATTTT. Protein: CASSQDEGSAGNTIYF.

The V and J genes are TRBV9 and TRBJ2-6; maybe TRBD2 (5 bases). Germline CDR1 SGDLS, CDR2 YYNGEE. Deletions cut 6 bases from V and 2 bases from J, with 6 bases between. CDR3 length: 13 amino acids. The CDR3 DNA is TGTGCCAGCACCGGGGCTGGGGCCAACGTCCTGACTTTC. This encodes CASTGAGANVLTF.

The chain has TRBV9 and TRBJ1-5; D not certain. CDR1 SGDLS and CDR2 YYNGEE come from the germline V gene. The germline V and J ends were trimmed by 2 bases and 5 bases, with 14 bases remaining between them. There are 15 residues in the CDR3. CDR3 sequence: CASSVSSQWDQPQHF. DNA for the CDR3: TGTGCCAGCAGCGTTAGCAGTCAGTGGGATCAGCCCCAGCATTTT.

This rearrangement joins TRBV28 to TRBJ2-1; TRBD1 aligns across 7 bases. After removal of 2 bases from V and 14 bases from J, the junction contained 12 bases not matched to a gene. Germline CDR1 MDHEN, CDR2 SYDVKM. The CDR3 length is 14 residues. CDR3: CASSLRPPTGRKFF. The CDR3 DNA is TGTGCCAGCAGTTTAAGACCTCCGACAGGGAGAAAGTTCTTC.

The chain links TRBV27 to TRBJ1-1; D gene unclear. V was trimmed by 5 bases and J by 1 base, leaving 14 bases between them. This CDR3 is 15 amino acids long. CDR1 MNHEY and CDR2 SMNVEV come from the germline V gene (reference sequence). The CDR3 is CASSPNSYGNTEAFF. The CDR3 DNA reads TGTGCCAGCAGTCCCAATTCCTACGGGAACACTGAAGCTTTCTTT.

The chain carries TRBV5-5 and TRBJ2-1, with TRBD1 matching 10 bases. Germline V gene data show CDR1 as SGHKS and CDR2 as YYEKEE (reference sequence). J gave up 0 bases and V 3 bases, and 0 bases lay outside the gene matches. The CDR3 has 15 residues. Written as DNA, the CDR3 is TGTGCCAGCAGCTGGGACAGGGGCTCCTACAATGAGCAGTTCTTC. It translates to CASSWDRGSYNEQFF.

This chain links TRBV6-5 with TRBJ2-7; 7 nucleotides align to TRBD1. CDR1 is MNHEY and CDR2 is SVGAGI in the germline V gene. The V and J ends lost 6 bases and 6 bases, in that order; junction bases with no gene match: 2. The CDR3 extends over 11 amino acids. The CDR3 region is CASRTGVEQYF. CDR3 DNA: TGTGCCAGCAGAACAGGGGTCGAGCAGTACTTC.

The rearrangement joins TRBV25-1 to TRBJ1-6; no clear D gene. V lost 1 base and J lost 6, with 7 bases in between. This CDR3 region has 14 residues. The germline gives CDR1 MGHDK, CDR2 SYGVNS. This CDR3 reads CASSEFDGNSPLHF. The CDR3, as DNA: TGTGCCAGCAGTGAATTCGACGGTAATTCACCCCTCCACTTT.

In this sample, this clone turned up once. This chain connects TRBV11-2 to TRBJ2-7; D is unclear. This CDR3 is built from 17 residues. CDR1 and CDR2 from the germline V gene are SGHAT and FQNNGV. V was pared by 5 bases and J by 1 base, with 21 bases between. The CDR3 sequence: CASSLAWVATPSYEQYF. The CDR3 DNA sequence: TGTGCCAGCAGCCTGGCCTGGGTGGCTACGCCTTCCTACGAGCAGTACTTC. The full variable domain, completed using reference TRBV11-2 and TRBJ2-7, is EAGVAQSPRYKIIEKRQSVAFWCNPISGHATLYWYQQILGQGPKLLIQFQNNGVVDDSQLPKDRFSAERLKGVDSTLKIQPAKLEDSAVYLCASSLAWVATPSYEQYFGPGTRLTVT.

This rearrangement joins TRBV2 to TRBJ2-7; D is uncertain. The germline CDR1 and CDR2 sequences are SNHLY and FYNNEI. This CDR3 is 15 amino acids long. V was trimmed by 3 bases and J by 1 base, leaving 13 bases between them. The CDR3 coding sequence is TGTGCCAGCAGTGAGGGCAGCGACGGGTCCTACGAGCAGTACTTC. Protein product: CASSEGSDGSYEQYF.

In its sample, this clone is medium-sized. The chain links TRBV16 to TRBJ1-3, with TRBD1 as a possible D gene (6 bases). This CDR3 is built from 15 residues. Germline values: CDR1 KGHSY, CDR2 FQNENV. V was clipped by 2 bases and J by 0 bases, with 8 bases between them. This CDR3 reads CASSQRGDSGNTIYF. In DNA form, the CDR3 reads TGTGCCAGCAGCCAAAGGGGGGACTCTGGAAACACCATATATTTT. Full variable domain (rest looked up from reference TRBV16 and TRBJ1-3): GEEVAQTPKHLVRGEGQKAKLYCAPIKGHSYVFWYQQVLKNEFKFLISFQNENVFDETGMPKERFSAKCLPNSPCSLEIQATKLEDSAVYFCASSQRGDSGNTIYFGEGSWLTVV.

This chain links TRBV27 with TRBJ2-3; D uncertain. The V gene's germline CDR1 is MNHEY and CDR2 SMNVEV (reference sequence). V was clipped by 2 bases and J by 2 bases, with 14 bases between them. This CDR3 region has 16 residues. The CDR3 is CASSLLASPITDTQYF. The DNA for the CDR3 is TGTGCCAGCAGTTTACTGGCGTCCCCAATCACAGATACGCAGTATTTT.

This clone appeared a few times. J is TRBJ1-2 and V is TRBV25-1; 8 nucleotides line up with TRBD1. CDR3 size: 16 residues. Germline lookup yields CDR1 MGHDK and CDR2 SYGVNS. With 4 bases clipped from V and 1 base from J, the junction kept 8 bases outside the gene matches. This CDR3 is CASSVGAGGFNYGYTF. The DNA for the CDR3 is TGTGCCAGCAGTGTCGGGGCAGGGGGCTTTAACTATGGCTACACCTTC.

This chain uses TRBV27 with TRBJ2-7; tentatively, D is TRBD1 (5 bases). Per the germline V gene, CDR1 is MNHEY and CDR2 is SMNVEV (reference sequence). The CDR3 consists of 14 residues. Trimming cost V 5 bases and J 0 bases, with 11 bases left between them. The CDR3 DNA reads as TGTGCCAGCAGTCACGACAGAATCTCCTACGAGCAGTACTTC. Translation gives CASSHDRISYEQYF.

The chain links TRBV19 to TRBJ1-5; the D is unclear. CDR3 length: 13 residues. CDR1 is LNHDA, CDR2 SQIVND, per germline (reference sequence). Trimming cost V 5 bases and J 6 bases, with 11 bases left between them. The CDR3 here is CASSAWGPQPQHF. In nucleotides, the CDR3 is TGTGCCAGTAGTGCCTGGGGTCCTCAGCCCCAGCATTTT.

The genes are TRBV28 and TRBJ1-5; 7 nucleotides agree with TRBD1. Germline V gene lookup returns CDR1 MDHEN and CDR2 SYDVKM. The CDR3 sequence is 15 residues long. J gave up 10 bases and V 5 bases, and 14 bases lay outside the gene matches. CDR3 in DNA: TGTGCCAGCAGTCCCGGGACAGCTGCTATAAGTCCCCAGCATTTT. It is translated as CASSPGTAAISPQHF.

The chain carries TRBV19 and TRBJ2-5; possibly TRBD2 for D (5 bases). The DNA end favors TRBJ2-7, so the J call may be wrong. Germline-derived CDR1 and CDR2 are LNHDA and SQIVND (reference sequence). CDR3 length: 15 amino acids. CDR3 nucleotides: TGTGCCAGTAGTATAGAGTATAGCGCCTCCTACGAGCAGTACTTC. This gives the protein CASSIEYSASYEQYF.